This TCR beta chain was sequenced for a study of cytomegalovirus exposure and HLA in healthy donors. The study's findings and limits: Most TCR beta V segments were productive about 87% or about 30% of the time in an earlier analysis. CMV serostatus alone was available as immune exposure information. Later analysis demonstrated an association between a missense DCLRE1C variant and TCR beta V- and J-gene trimming.

This CDR3 spans 14 amino acids. V was clipped by 6 bases and J by 0 bases; unmatched bases: 3. From germline, CDR1 is MDHEN and CDR2 SYDVKM. The PCR employed 60 Vbeta primers together with 13 Jbeta primers. TCRdb's table, derived via immunoSEQ multiplex PCR, lists solely in-frame clones and lacks some. Altogether 95,000 to 100,000 clones are present, under 85% being singletons, with the ten largest covering approximately 2%. On this clone itself: The target antigen is unknown.

The rearrangement joins TRBV28 to TRBJ2-5; 8 bases are a match to TRBD2. Sequencing was carried out using PBMCs. The receptor was isolated from a man aged 35 to 55 in good health and CMV-seronegative. DNA of the CDR3: TGTGCCAGCAGCGGGGGGGAGTACCAAGAGACCCAGTACTTC. Translated: CASSGGEYQETQYF.